Below are 13 T cell receptor beta chains sequenced from a single sample in a study of blood T cells in healthy people across ages. Then a second PCR, running roughly 7 to 12 cycles, was carried out with a sample-barcoded 5' primer and a J-beta primer mix. TCRdb ran MiXCR on the 5' RACE reads and lists one entry per CDR3 protein. The sample has roughly 900,000 distinct CDR3 sequences; roughly 43% are singletons. Sequencing used blood. The receptors stem from a man younger than 45 in good health.

This clonotype was counted a few times. J is TRBJ1-3 and V is TRBV6-1, with 7 bases lining up with TRBD1. Germline V gene data show CDR1 as MNHNS and CDR2 as SASEGT. This CDR3 contains 14 residues. V shed 9 bases and J 1 base; nucleotides not matched to a gene: 6. CDR3 protein: CASSEGASGNTIYF. In nucleotides, the CDR3 is TGTGCCAGTTCCGAGGGGGCTTCTGGAAACACCATATATTTT.

This clonotype showed up just a few times. The rearrangement uses TRBV5-1 and TRBJ2-1; D is undetermined. The CDR3 consists of 15 residues. The germline V gene encodes CDR1 SGHRS and CDR2 YFSETQ. V lost 0 bases and J 4 bases, leaving 11 bases between the germline ends. In nucleotides, the CDR3 is TGCGCCAGCAGCTTGGAAGCGCGGTCGTACAATGAGCAGTTCTTC. Its protein product is CASSLEARSYNEQFF.

The sample holds many counts of this clonotype. This rearrangement joins TRBV29-1 to TRBJ2-3; D not resolved. The CDR3 is made up of 15 amino acids. Trimming pared 4 bases from V and 2 bases from J, leaving 16 bases between. Germline V gene data show CDR1 as SQVTM and CDR2 as ANQGSEA. Here the CDR3 DNA reads TGCAGCGTTGTAAAAGGCCAGACTTACACAGATACGCAGTATTTT. Amino acids: CSVVKGQTYTDTQYF.

The chain recombines TRBV4-1 with TRBJ1-6; 8 bases map to TRBD1. The germline CDR1 and CDR2 sequences are MGHRA and YSYEKL. This CDR3 has 14 residues. The trim removed 8 bases at V and 5 bases at J, leaving 5 bases unmatched. The CDR3 here is CASDQGANNSPLHF. CDR3 in DNA: TGCGCCAGCGATCAGGGGGCGAATAATTCACCCCTCCACTTT.

This clonotype was observed a handful of times. The genes are TRBV6-2 or TRBV6-3 and TRBJ2-7, with D perhaps matching TRBD1 (6 bases). Looked up from germline, CDR1 is MNHEY and CDR2 is SVGEGT. Trimming removed 0 bases from V and 4 bases from J, with 13 bases in between. The CDR3 has 15 residues. Written as DNA, the CDR3 is TGTGCCAGCAGTTACTCGGCAGGGGCCGTTTACGAGCAGTACTTC. It codes for CASSYSAGAVYEQYF.

The chain is built from TRBV7-9 and TRBJ1-4; D not resolved. The CDR3 loop spans 11 amino acids. CDR1 and CDR2 from the germline V gene are SEHNR and FQNEAQ (reference sequence). V was trimmed by 6 bases and J by 7 bases, leaving 6 bases between them. CDR3 sequence: CASSPTEKLFF. CDR3 in DNA: TGTGCCAGCAGTCCTACTGAAAAACTGTTTTTT.

The V and J genes are TRBV12-3 or TRBV12-4 and TRBJ2-7; D not resolved. V shed 7 bases and J shed 7 bases, with 11 bases lying between them. The CDR3 sequence is 11 residues long. The CDR3 here is CASTLYNEQYF. CDR3 DNA: TGTGCCAGCACCCTGTACAATGAGCAGTACTTC.

Details on this clonotype: Because it lacks the conserved phenylalanine or tryptophan at the end, this CDR3 is likely a read error. This chain uses TRBV7-2 with TRBJ2-1; weak D call: TRBD2 (5 bases). This CDR3 comprises 14 residues. Deletions cut 1 base from V and 7 bases from J, with 11 bases between. CDR1 is SGHTA, CDR2 FQGNSA, per germline. CDR3 DNA sequence: TGTGCCAGCAGCTTAGGCAGGACGGGGAATGAGCAGTTCCTC. Its protein product is CASSLGRTGNEQFL.

The chain recombines TRBV25-1 with TRBJ2-3; a possible D gene is TRBD2 (5 bases). This CDR3 region has 13 residues. Germline CDR1 MGHDK, CDR2 SYGVNS. The ends were cut back, 4 bases at V and 6 bases at J, with 11 bases in the middle. The CDR3: CASSGLNEDTQYF. The CDR3 DNA sequence: TGTGCCAGCAGTGGACTAAATGAGGATACGCAGTATTTT.

This clonotype was seen more than once but under ten times. The chain recombines TRBV5-5 with TRBJ2-7, with D uncertain. Per the germline V gene, CDR1 is SGHKS and CDR2 is YYEKEE (reference sequence). The germline V and J ends were trimmed by 4 bases and 1 base, with 9 bases remaining between them. The CDR3 loop spans 13 amino acids. The CDR3 region has the DNA TGTGCCAGCAGCAAGGACCGTTCCTACGAGCAGTACTTC. It is translated as CASSKDRSYEQYF.

This clonotype was found a few times. The rearrangement uses TRBV10-3 and TRBJ2-3, with 7 bases that match TRBD2. The CDR3 consists of 15 residues. J lost 3 bases, V lost 6 bases, and 9 bases had no gene match. Looked up from germline, CDR1 is ENHRY and CDR2 is SYGVKD. For the CDR3, the DNA is TGTGCCATCAGGGCGGAACTAGCGAGAACAGATACGCAGTATTTT. It yields the protein CAIRAELARTDTQYF.

This rearrangement joins TRBV3-1 to TRBJ2-6, with D perhaps matching TRBD2 (5 bases). Per the germline V gene, CDR1 is LGHDT and CDR2 is YNNKEL (reference sequence). CDR3 length: 16 residues. V was shortened by 3 bases and J by 2 bases, with 11 bases between the two germline ends. CDR3 bases: TGTGCCAGCAGCCACAGGACGGGGACTGGGGCCAACGTCCTGACTTTC. Amino acid sequence: CASSHRTGTGANVLTF. The whole variable domain, filled in from reference TRBV3-1 and TRBJ2-6, reads DTAVSQTPKYLVTQMGNDKSIKCEQNLGHDTMYWYKQDSKKFLKIMFSYNNKELIINETVPNRFSPKSPDKAHLNLHINSLELGDSAVYFCASSHRTGTGANVLTFGAGSRLTVL.

The V and J genes are TRBV4-2 and TRBJ2-3; 12 nucleotides align to TRBD2. Germline values: CDR1 LGHNA, CDR2 YNFKEQ. The ends lost 0 bases at V and 3 bases at J; junction bases unmatched: 4. This CDR3 is built from 17 residues. The CDR3 is CASSQDLAGGQTDTQYF. The CDR3 region has the DNA TGTGCCAGCAGCCAAGATCTAGCGGGGGGGCAAACAGATACGCAGTATTTT.